This is a list of T cell receptor beta chains from one sample in a study of cytomegalovirus exposure and HLA in healthy donors. Only in-frame clones appear in the TCRdb table, and some are missing; sequencing was by immunoSEQ multiplex PCR. Of approximately 150,000 clones listed, approximately 88% are singletons. The material sequenced was PBMCs. The source of these receptors is a woman younger than 30 in good health and CMV-seropositive. Both conserved end residues are part of each CDR3. D genes are given only for firm matches. Size values are once, few and many counts, or a class for expanded clones, and some rows have none.

TRBD1 | TRBJ2-2 | - | TRBV4-3 | CASSLGQAGELFF | TGCGCCAGCAGCCTCGGACAGGCCGGGGAGCTGTTTTTT
TRBD2 | TRBJ2-3 | few | TRBV15 | CATSRDRLAGNTDTQYF | TGTGCCACCAGCAGAGATCGACTAGCGGGAAACACAGATACGCAGTATTTT
- | TRBJ1-2 | few | TRBV7-9 | CASSLSGHLYGYTF | TGTGCCAGCAGCTTATCGGGACACCTCTATGGCTACACCTTC
TRBD1 | TRBJ2-1 | - | TRBV6-4 | CASSVDRGRGEQFF | TGTGCCAGCAGCGTCGACAGGGGGCGGGGTGAGCAGTTCTTC
TRBD1 | TRBJ2-2 | - | TRBV6-1 | CASSDRTNTGELFF | TGTGCCAGCTCGGACAGGACGAACACCGGGGAGCTGTTTTTT
- | TRBJ1-3 | - | TRBV28 | CASSSGAGNTIYF | TGTGCCAGCAGCTCCGGGGCTGGAAACACCATATATTTT
TRBD1 | TRBJ1-5 | - | TRBV7-2 | CASSRDRGNQPQHF | TGTGCCAGCAGCCGGGACAGAGGCAATCAGCCCCAGCATTTT
- | TRBJ1-4 | - | TRBV29-1 | CSAGGEWGEKLFF | TGCAGCGCTGGCGGGGAGTGGGGGGAAAAACTGTTTTTT
- | TRBJ2-5 | once | TRBV7-7 | CASSLGGGSYETQYF | TGTGCTAGCAGCTTGGGGGGCGGGAGCTACGAGACCCAGTACTTC
- | TRBJ1-5 | - | TRBV2 | CASSEREGSSNQPQHF | TGTGCCAGCAGTGAAAGGGAGGGTTCTAGCAATCAGCCCCAGCATTTT
- | TRBJ2-3 | - | TRBV10-3 | CAISAPGADTQYF | TGTGCCATCAGTGCCCCAGGGGCAGATACGCAGTATTTT
- | TRBJ2-7 | - | TRBV28 | CASPPLPRQSEQYF | TGTGCCAGCCCCCCTCTCCCCCGACAGAGCGAGCAGTACTTC
- | TRBJ2-1 | once | TRBV9 | CASSVALRTNNEQFF | TGTGCCAGCAGCGTAGCGTTGCGGACAAACAATGAGCAGTTCTTC
TRBD1 | TRBJ2-2 | once | TRBV27 | CASSLSRGPGELFF | TGTGCCAGCAGTTTATCAAGGGGGCCCGGGGAGCTGTTTTTT
- | TRBJ2-5 | - | TRBV5-1 | CASSLVPSQETQYF | TGCGCCAGCAGCTTGGTCCCGTCCCAAGAGACCCAGTACTTC
TRBD2 | TRBJ2-1 | - | TRBV28 | CASSLVVAGYNEQFF | TGTGCCAGCAGTTTAGTGGTAGCGGGGTACAATGAGCAGTTCTTC
TRBD1 | TRBJ2-1 | few | TRBV13 | CASSLGTGGVNEQFF | TGTGCCAGCAGCCTCGGGACAGGCGGGGTCAATGAGCAGTTCTTC
- | TRBJ2-7 | - | TRBV4-3 | CASSQDYLTSSYEQYF | TGCGCCAGCAGCCAAGATTATCTAACGTCCTCCTACGAGCAGTACTTC
TRBD2 | TRBJ2-7 | - | TRBV6-5 | CASSSTSVYEQYF | TGTGCCAGCAGCTCTACTAGCGTCTACGAGCAGTACTTC
- | TRBJ2-5 | - | TRBV7-9 | CASSLDVSGETQYF | TGTGCCAGCAGCTTAGATGTATCGGGAGAGACCCAGTACTTC
TRBD2 | TRBJ2-3 | once | TRBV4-2 | CASSHGLASTDTQYF | TGTGCCAGCAGCCACGGACTAGCCAGCACAGATACGCAGTATTTT
TRBD2 | TRBJ2-7 | once | TRBV4-1 | CASSQDWGTRIEQYF | TGCGCCAGCAGCCAAGATTGGGGGACTAGAATCGAGCAGTACTTC
- | TRBJ2-1 | - | TRBV5-4 | CASRLDSYNEQFF | TGTGCCAGCAGATTGGACAGTTACAATGAGCAGTTCTTC
- | TRBJ2-1 | - | TRBV7-2 | CASSVPGTLLNEQFF | TGTGCCAGCAGCGTCCCCGGGACTCTTCTCAATGAGCAGTTCTTC
- | TRBJ1-3 | - | TRBV7-2 | CASSPRWGLGNTIYF | TGTGCCAGCAGCCCGCGGTGGGGGCTTGGAAACACCATATATTTT
TRBD1 | TRBJ1-2 | - | TRBV4-1 | CASSHPQGAGGYTF | TGCGCCAGCAGCCACCCCCAGGGGGCGGGTGGCTACACCTTC